The 5 T cell receptor beta chains below come from one sample, sequenced in a study of cytomegalovirus exposure and HLA in healthy donors listed by TCRdb under 2017. The method behind the library was the immunoSEQ multiplex PCR assay. For the multiplex PCR, a mixture combining 60 forward primers for TCR Vbeta segments and 13 reverse primers for TCR Jbeta segments was used. In its TCRdb copy, this immuneACCESS table keeps in-frame sequences only and misses some clones. Where compared with another copy, unresolved V genes explain less than half of these, and the others have no known cause. The sample table records 160,000 or so clones; around 80% of these occur just once. The ten largest make up more than 6% of the sample. Sequencing was carried out using PBMCs. These receptors were obtained from a woman between 40 and 50 years old in good health and CMV-seropositive.

The rearrangement links TRBV7-2 to TRBJ2-5; D may be TRBD1 (6 bases). CDR1 and CDR2 from the germline V gene are SGHTA and FQGNSA. CDR3 length: 15 residues. V gave up 1 base and J gave up 4 bases, with 13 bases separating them. CDR3 nucleotide sequence: TGTGCCAGCAGCTTAGATGGCAGGGGCGGAGAGACCCAGTACTTC. It encodes CASSLDGRGGETQYF.

The chain employs TRBV2 and TRBJ1-1; D is undetermined. The germline V gene encodes CDR1 SNHLY and CDR2 FYNNEI. Trimming cost V 2 bases and J 4 bases, with 14 bases left between them. The CDR3 is made up of 15 amino acids. CDR3 nucleotide sequence: TGTGCCAGCAGTGAAAGAACGACTTTAAGCACTGAAGCTTTCTTT. Encoded protein: CASSERTTLSTEAFF.

DNA of the CDR3: TGTGCCAGCAGTGAGGACAGACTTAGCAATCAGCCCCAGCATTTT. Its translation is CASSEDRLSNQPQHF. This chain links TRBV2 with TRBJ1-5, with a weak D call TRBD1 (6 bases). The CDR3 has 15 amino acids. Germline assignment: CDR1 SNHLY and CDR2 FYNNEI. V lost 3 bases and J lost 0, with 9 bases in between.

The rearrangement links TRBV18 to TRBJ1-1; 7 nucleotides agree with TRBD1. The CDR3 sequence is 15 residues long. CDR1 KGHSH and CDR2 LQKENI come from the germline V gene. The V gene end was trimmed by 6 bases and the J gene end by 1 base; junction bases not matched to a gene: 8. The CDR3 loop reads CASSQTGTANTEAFF. CDR3 coding DNA: TGTGCCAGCTCTCAGACCGGGACAGCGAACACTGAAGCTTTCTTT.

This clone has a handful of counts. The chain links TRBV30 to TRBJ1-1; D is undetermined. Germline V gene sequence: CDR1 GTSNPN, CDR2 SVGIG (reference sequence). The length of the CDR3 is 15 residues. Deletions cut 3 bases from V and 1 base from J, with 15 bases between. The CDR3 bases are TGTGCCTGGAGCGCACGTTTAGCTGGGAACACTGAAGCTTTCTTT. Amino acids: CAWSARLAGNTEAFF.